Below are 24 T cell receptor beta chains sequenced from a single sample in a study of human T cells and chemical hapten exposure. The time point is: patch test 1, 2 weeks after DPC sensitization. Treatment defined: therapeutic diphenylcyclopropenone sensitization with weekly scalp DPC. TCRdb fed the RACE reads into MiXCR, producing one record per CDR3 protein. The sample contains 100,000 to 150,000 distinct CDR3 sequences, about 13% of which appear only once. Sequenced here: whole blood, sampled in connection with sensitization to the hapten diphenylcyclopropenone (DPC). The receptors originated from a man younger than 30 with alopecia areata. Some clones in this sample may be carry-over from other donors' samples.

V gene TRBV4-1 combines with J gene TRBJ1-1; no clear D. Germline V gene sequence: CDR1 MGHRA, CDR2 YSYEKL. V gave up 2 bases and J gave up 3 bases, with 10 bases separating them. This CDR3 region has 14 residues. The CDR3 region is CASSQITSYTEAFF. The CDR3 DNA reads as TGCGCCAGCAGCCAAATCACGTCTTACACTGAAGCTTTCTTT.

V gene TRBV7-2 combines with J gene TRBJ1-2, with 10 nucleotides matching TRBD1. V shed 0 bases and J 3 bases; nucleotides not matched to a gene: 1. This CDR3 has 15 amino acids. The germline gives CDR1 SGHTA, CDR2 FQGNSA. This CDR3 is CASSLATGGDYGYTF. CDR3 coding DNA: TGTGCCAGCAGCTTAGCGACAGGGGGCGACTATGGCTACACCTTC.

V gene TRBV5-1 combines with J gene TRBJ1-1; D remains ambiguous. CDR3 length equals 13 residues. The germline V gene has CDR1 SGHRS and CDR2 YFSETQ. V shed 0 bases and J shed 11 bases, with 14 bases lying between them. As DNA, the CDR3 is TGCGCCAGCAGCTTGGTAACACACGAGGAGGCTTTCTTT. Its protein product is CASSLVTHEEAFF.

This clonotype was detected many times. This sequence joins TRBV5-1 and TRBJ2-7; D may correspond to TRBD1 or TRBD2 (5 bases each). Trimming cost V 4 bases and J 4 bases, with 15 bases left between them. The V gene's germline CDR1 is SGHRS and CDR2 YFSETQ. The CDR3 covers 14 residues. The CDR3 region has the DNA TGCGCCAGCAGCCGGGACGAAGGTCGGTACGAGCAGTACTTC. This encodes CASSRDEGRYEQYF.

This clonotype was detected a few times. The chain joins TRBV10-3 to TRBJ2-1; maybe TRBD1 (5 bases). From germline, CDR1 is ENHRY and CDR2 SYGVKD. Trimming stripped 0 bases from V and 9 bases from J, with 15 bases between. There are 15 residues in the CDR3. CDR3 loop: CAISESRLTAGEQFF. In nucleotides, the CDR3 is TGTGCCATCAGTGAGTCTCGTCTGACAGCTGGTGAGCAGTTCTTC.

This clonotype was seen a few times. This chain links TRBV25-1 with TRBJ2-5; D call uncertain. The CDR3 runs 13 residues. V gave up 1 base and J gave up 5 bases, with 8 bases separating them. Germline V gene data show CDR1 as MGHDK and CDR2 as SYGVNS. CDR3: CASSEFFSETQYF. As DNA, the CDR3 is TGTGCCAGCAGTGAATTTTTCAGTGAGACCCAGTACTTC.

The CDR3 DNA sequence: TGTGCCAGCAGTTACTCAGCCCCGAGCTCTGGAAACACCATATATTTT. Protein product: CASSYSAPSSGNTIYF. The chain recombines TRBV6-6 with TRBJ1-3, with unresolved D. The CDR3 consists of 16 residues. Between the trimmed V and J ends, which lost 0 bases and 0 bases, there was a span of 9 bases. CDR1 MNHNY and CDR2 SVGAGI come from the germline V gene (reference sequence).

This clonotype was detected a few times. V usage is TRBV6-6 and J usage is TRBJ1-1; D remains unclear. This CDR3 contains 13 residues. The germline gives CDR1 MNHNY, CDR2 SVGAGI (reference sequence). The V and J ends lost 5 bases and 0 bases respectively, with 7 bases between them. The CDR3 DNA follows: TGTGCCAGCAGTCTTCATGTGAACACTGAAGCTTTCTTT. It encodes CASSLHVNTEAFF.

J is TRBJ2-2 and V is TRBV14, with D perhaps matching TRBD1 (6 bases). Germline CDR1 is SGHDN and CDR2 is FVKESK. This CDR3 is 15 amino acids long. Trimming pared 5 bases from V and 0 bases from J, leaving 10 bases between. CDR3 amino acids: CASSMNRANTGELFF. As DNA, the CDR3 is TGTGCCAGCAGCATGAACAGGGCGAACACCGGGGAGCTGTTTTTT. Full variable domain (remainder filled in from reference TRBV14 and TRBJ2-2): EAGVTQFPSHSVIEKGQTVTLRCDPISGHDNLYWYRRVMGKEIKFLLHFVKESKQDESGMPNNRFLAERTGGTYSTLKVQPAELEDSGVYFCASSMNRANTGELFFGEGSRLTVL.

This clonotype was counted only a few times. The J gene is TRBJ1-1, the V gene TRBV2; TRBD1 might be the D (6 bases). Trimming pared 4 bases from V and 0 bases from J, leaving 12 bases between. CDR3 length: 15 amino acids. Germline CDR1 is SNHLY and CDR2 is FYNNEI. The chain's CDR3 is CASSVQGQMNTEAFF. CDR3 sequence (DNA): TGTGCCAGCAGTGTCCAGGGGCAAATGAACACTGAAGCTTTCTTT.

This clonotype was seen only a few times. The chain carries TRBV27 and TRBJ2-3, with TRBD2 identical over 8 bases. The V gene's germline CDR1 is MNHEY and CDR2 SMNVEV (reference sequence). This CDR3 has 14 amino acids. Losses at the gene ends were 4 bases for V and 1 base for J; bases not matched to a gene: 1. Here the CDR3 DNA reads TGTGCCAGCAGTTCGGGACTAGGCACAGATACGCAGTATTTT. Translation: CASSSGLGTDTQYF.

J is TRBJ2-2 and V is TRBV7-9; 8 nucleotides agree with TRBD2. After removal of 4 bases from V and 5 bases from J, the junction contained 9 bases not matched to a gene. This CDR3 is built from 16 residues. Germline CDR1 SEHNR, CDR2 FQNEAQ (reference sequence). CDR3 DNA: TGTGCCAGCAGCTCTCGACTGGGACTAGGGACCGGGGAGCTGTTTTTT. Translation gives CASSSRLGLGTGELFF.

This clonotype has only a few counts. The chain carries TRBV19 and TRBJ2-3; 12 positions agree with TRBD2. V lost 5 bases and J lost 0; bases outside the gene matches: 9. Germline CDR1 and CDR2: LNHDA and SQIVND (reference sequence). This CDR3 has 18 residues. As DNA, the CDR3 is TGTGCCAGTAGTCCAACTAGCGGGGGGCGTGCTAGCACAGATACGCAGTATTTT. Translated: CASSPTSGGRASTDTQYF.

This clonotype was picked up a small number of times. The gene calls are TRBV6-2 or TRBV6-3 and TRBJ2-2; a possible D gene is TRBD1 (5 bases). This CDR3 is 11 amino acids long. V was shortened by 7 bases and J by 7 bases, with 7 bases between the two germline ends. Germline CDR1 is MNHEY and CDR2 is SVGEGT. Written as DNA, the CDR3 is TGTGCCAGCAAAAGGGGCGGGGAGCTGTTTTTT. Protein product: CASKRGGELFF.

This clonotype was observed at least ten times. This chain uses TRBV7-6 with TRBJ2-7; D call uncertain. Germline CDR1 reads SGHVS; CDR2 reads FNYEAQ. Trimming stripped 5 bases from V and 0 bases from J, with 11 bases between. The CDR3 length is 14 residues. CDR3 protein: CASSRLDGSYEQYF. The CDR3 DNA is TGTGCCAGCAGCCGACTCGACGGCTCCTACGAGCAGTACTTC.

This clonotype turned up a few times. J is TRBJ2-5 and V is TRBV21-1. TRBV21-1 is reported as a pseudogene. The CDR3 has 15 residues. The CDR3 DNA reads TGTGCCAGCAGCAAAGATCGCCTTGATCAAGAGACCCAGTACTTC. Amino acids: CASSKDRLDQETQYF.

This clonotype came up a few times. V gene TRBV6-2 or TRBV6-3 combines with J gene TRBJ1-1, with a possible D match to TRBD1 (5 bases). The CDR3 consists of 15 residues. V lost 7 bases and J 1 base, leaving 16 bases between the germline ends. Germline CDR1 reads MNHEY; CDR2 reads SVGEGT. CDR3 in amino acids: CASTEYGGSNTEAFF. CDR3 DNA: TGTGCCAGCACCGAATACGGGGGATCGAACACTGAAGCTTTCTTT.

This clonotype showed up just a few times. This chain's CDR3 is CASSQAHLEGTEAFF. The CDR3 DNA sequence: TGCGCCAGCAGCCAAGCCCATCTAGAGGGCACTGAAGCTTTCTTT. The chain is built from TRBV4-3 and TRBJ1-1; no definite D call. CDR3 length: 15 amino acids. Germline-derived CDR1 and CDR2 are LGHNA and YSLEER. The V and J ends lost 1 base and 4 bases respectively, with 13 bases between them.

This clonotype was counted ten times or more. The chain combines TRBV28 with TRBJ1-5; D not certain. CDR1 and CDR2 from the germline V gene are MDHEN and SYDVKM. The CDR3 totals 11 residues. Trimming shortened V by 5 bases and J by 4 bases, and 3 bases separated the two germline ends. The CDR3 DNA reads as TGTGCCAGCAGTGTAAATCAGCCCCAGCATTTT. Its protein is CASSVNQPQHF.

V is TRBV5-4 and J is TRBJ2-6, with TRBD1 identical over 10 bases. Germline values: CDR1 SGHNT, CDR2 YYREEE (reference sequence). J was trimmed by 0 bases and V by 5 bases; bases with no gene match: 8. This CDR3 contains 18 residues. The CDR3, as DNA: TGTGCCAGCAGGACCCCGGGACAGGGGCCCTCTGGGGCCAACGTCCTGACTTTC. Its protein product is CASRTPGQGPSGANVLTF.

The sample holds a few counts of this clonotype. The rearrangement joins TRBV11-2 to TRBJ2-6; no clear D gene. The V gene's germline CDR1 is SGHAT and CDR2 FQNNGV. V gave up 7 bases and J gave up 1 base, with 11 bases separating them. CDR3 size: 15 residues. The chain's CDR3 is CASTLTLSGANVLTF. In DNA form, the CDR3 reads TGTGCCAGCACCTTGACACTTTCTGGGGCCAACGTCCTGACTTTC.

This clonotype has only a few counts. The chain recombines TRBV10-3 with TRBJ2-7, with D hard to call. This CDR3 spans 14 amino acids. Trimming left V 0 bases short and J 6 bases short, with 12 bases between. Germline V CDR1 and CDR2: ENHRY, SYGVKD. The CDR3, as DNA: TGTGCCATCAGTGAGTCCCGCCGAGCGCCCGAGCAGTACGTC. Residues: CAISESRRAPEQYV.

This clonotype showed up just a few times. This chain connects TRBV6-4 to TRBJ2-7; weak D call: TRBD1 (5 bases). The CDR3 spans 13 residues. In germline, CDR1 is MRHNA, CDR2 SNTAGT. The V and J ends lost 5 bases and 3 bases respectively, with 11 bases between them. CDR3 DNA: TGTGCCAGCAGTTTGGGGCCTGGCTACGAGCAGTACTTC. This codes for CASSLGPGYEQYF.

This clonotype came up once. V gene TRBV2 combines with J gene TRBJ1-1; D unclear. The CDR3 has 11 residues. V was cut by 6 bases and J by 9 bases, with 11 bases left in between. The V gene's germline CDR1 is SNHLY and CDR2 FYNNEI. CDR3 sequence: CASRERAKAFF. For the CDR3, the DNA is TGTGCCAGCAGGGAGCGGGCAAAAGCTTTCTTT.